The sequence of this T cell receptor beta chain was determined in a study of cytomegalovirus exposure and HLA in healthy donors (dated by TCRdb to the late 2010s). About the full investigation: An earlier analysis of approximately 640 of the donors reported more than 250 Gb of sequence data and some 120 million unique TCR beta sequences from around 200 million T cells. Both class I and class II loci were covered by HLA typing, at four-digit resolution. In an earlier analysis of 550 to 700 of the donors, high-throughput TCR beta sequencing was used to judge whether each TCR beta V gene segment behaved as functional or pseudogenic. The T cell repertoires of around 730 subjects were profiled by immunosequencing and related to cytomegalovirus serostatus. In the later analysis, no new phenotypic data were used to find candidate immune exposures; instead, reliance was placed on TCR beta sequences and their occurrence across donors. Typing coverage varied by locus: roughly 629-630 donors for A, B, C, DRB1 and DQB1; roughly 560 for DQA1; around 610 for DPA1; under 490 for DPB1. Besides the first cohort of around 700 subjects, a separate validation cohort made up of 120 different subjects was used. A later analysis re-analyzed previously published TCR beta repertoires from roughly 690 donors and added high-resolution HLA genotyping to study TCR occurrence patterns. Four to six DR-DQ haplotypes were handled as single units for association and clustering because linkage in the cohort was strong. The study aimed to test whether signatures of past pathogen exposure could be identified by cataloging public T cell receptors. About 310 gigabases of sequencing data and roughly 90 million unique TCR sequences were included in an early release covering several hundred HLA-typed donors. Among about 370 genotyped donors of the cohort, an average of approximately 240,000 unique TCR beta nucleotide sequences was sequenced per donor, of which about 19% were non-productive. The genetic ancestry cluster associated with self-reported Caucasian donors included over 65% of the 398 genotyped donors. To predict cytomegalovirus infection status, the study combined high-throughput TCR immunosequencing, statistical association of individual TCRs with disease status, and machine learning. A later genetic analysis took genome-wide SNP genotypes for about 55% of the 666 donors and used that subset as a discovery cohort. Donor age, sex, ethnicity and CMV serostatus were collected together with the repertoire data. All discovery cohort repertoires had been generated using a single sequencing platform.

The library was made by the immunoSEQ multiplex PCR assay. For the multiplex PCR, a mixture combining 60 forward primers for TCR Vbeta segments and 13 reverse primers for TCR Jbeta segments was used. A multiplex PCR assay on genomic DNA amplified the CDR3 region of rearranged TCR beta genes. The amplified TCR beta libraries were sequenced on the Illumina HiSeq System as 87-base-pair reads. On the authors' methods: A later analysis counted some 74 million unique TCR beta chains across the 640 or so repertoires, and roughly 10 million of these chains were shared by at least two donors. A nearest-neighbor algorithm error-corrected the raw reads and collapsed the reads into unique sequences, merging closely related sequences to remove PCR and sequencing errors. CDR3 sequences were aligned to IMGT reference sequences to assign V, D and J gene segments. Each retained sequence needed at least a six-nucleotide match to both a V gene segment and a J gene segment. Rearrangements were classified as productive when the CDR3 lacked stop codons and remained in frame with V and J, and all other rearrangements were classified as non-productive. CDR3 was defined according to IMGT convention as the region running from the second conserved V-encoded cysteine to the conserved J-encoded phenylalanine. The earlier analysis of about 590 of the donors excluded sequences that lacked an unambiguous match to a single V gene segment. In an earlier analysis of 587 of the donors, V segments were called functional above 56.7% productive rearrangements and were called segregating when the between-donor standard deviation exceeded 5%. A statistical classification framework was developed to diagnose cytomegalovirus status using the catalog of TCR beta chain sequences. V and J gene assignment, in a later analysis, came from comparing TCR nucleotide sequences with IMGT/GENE-DB human TR gene sequences. In a later analysis, CDR3 sequences and most-parsimonious VDJ recombination scenarios were assigned using the TCRdist pipeline. In a later analysis, each TCR beta chain was defined by its CDR3 amino acid sequence together with its V-gene family, and reads without a unique V-gene family were excluded. As a way to deal with suspected cross-contamination and a sequencing artifact, a later analysis dropped 640 or so nucleotide sequences that were highly shared and had low generation probability. In a later analysis, a clonal expansion index was calculated for each public chain from normalized within-repertoire ranks of inferred template counts. In a later analysis, generation probabilities were computed using a VDJ recombination model fitted to out-of-frame rearrangements, and the results were checked against IGoR. In a later analysis, hypergeometric tests were used to score TCR-TCR, TCR-HLA and TCR-CMV co-occurrence, with a repertoire-size bias correction applied to TCR pairs. In a later analysis, false discovery rates were estimated by permuting HLA or CMV assignments 20 times. In a later analysis, co-occurring TCRs were grouped with DBSCAN, and TCRdist sequence similarity was added when clustering was performed within HLA-allele-positive subsets. Repertoires with fewer than 30,000 or more than 120,000 public chains were left out of co-occurrence clustering, as were about 5 repertoires with anomalous nucleotide sharing. Sourced from immuneACCESS, this table was stored by TCRdb with only in-frame sequences that have V and J called. A share of the clones is absent; for the studies checked, an unresolved V gene accounts for under half, and the remainder has no known explanation. That table supplies the V and J calls and clone size; D and trimming were determined from the DNA. In this sample the table shows about 150,000 clones, over 70% of which occur a single time. Of the sample, approximately 2% is held by the ten largest clones.

Cut back by 1 base and 2 bases, the V and J ends lie 16 bases apart. The CDR3 holds 16 amino acids from the cysteine to the phenylalanine. Only CDR3 DNA remains: 48 bases, in frame from the first base. From the germline V gene (reference sequence), CDR1 is GTSNPN and CDR2 is SVGIG. In total, approximately 690 healthy bone marrow donors made up the cohort. All cohort members were sampled while nominally healthy, although unrecorded immune exposures were likely present. The donor was CMV seronegative and was included in the group of a few hundred seronegative cohort members. Each donor provided a peripheral blood sample, and peripheral blood mononuclear cells were used for TCR beta sequencing. Genomic DNA was extracted from the blood cell samples with the Qiagen DNeasy Blood Extraction Kit. The paper as a whole reports these results and caveats: In both the original and validation cohorts, the classifier was reported to diagnose cytomegalovirus status with high specificity and sensitivity. When HLA alleles, especially DR and DQ, strongly co-occurred, TCR associations were difficult to assign to individual alleles. A further reported finding was that TCR beta sequences accurately predicted the HLA-A and HLA-B alleles for most subjects in the first cohort. According to the authors, the approach could potentially be generalized to other disease states and immunological phenotypes. Because HLA typing was unavailable for some donors at each locus, only the typed subset was used in association tests. The cohort was sequenced for TCR beta chains only, and without alpha or paired-chain data the features that could be detected were limited. According to a later genetic analysis, donors in an Asian-associated ancestry cluster had fewer N-insertions in productive TCRs than the approximately 650-donor mean. Most CMV-associated TCR beta chains appeared to be HLA-restricted in a later analysis, and the HLA associations seemed to be driven largely by CMV exposure. In an earlier analysis of roughly 560 of the donors, most TCR beta V segments were observed in productive rearrangements about 90% or about 30% of the time, broadly matching IMGT annotations. The 87-base-pair reads could not distinguish some IMGT-functional V segments, including TRBV6-2 and TRBV6-3, so those segments were excluded. Correlated functional status among segregating V segments might reflect linkage disequilibrium, but an unknown experimental factor could not be ruled out. Because counts were too low, around 18 rarely observed V segments, including chromosome 9 orphons, were left out of the earlier analysis of about 500 of the donors. In a later analysis, the rate of TCR association differed among HLA loci, with DRB1 alleles having the most associated TCRs and HLA-C alleles having the fewest. In a later analysis, several top co-occurrence clusters were reported to appear linked to parvovirus B19, influenza, CMV and Epstein-Barr virus. Most TCR sequences were observed very rarely across donors, whereas some public TCRs were present in many individuals. A later analysis associated 15,000 to 20,000 TCR beta sequences with specific HLA alleles at a false discovery rate of 0.05. A cluster of highly shared sequence variants was judged likely to be a technical artifact of the sequencing pipeline. CMV serostatus was the only immune exposure information available for the cohort. The study gave a list of some 150 TCR beta chains associated with cytomegalovirus. Sequencing depth was assumed to be roughly uniform across donors in the presence/absence analyses, though that assumption may not hold. Three of the identified cytomegalovirus-associated TCR beta chains were confirmed in vitro to be specific for cytomegalovirus antigens. V-gene and J-gene trimming of TCR beta chains was associated with a missense DCLRE1C variant in a later genetic analysis, and the association was replicated in an independent cohort. In a later analysis, HLA-associated TCR beta chains were found to be more clonally expanded and to have lower generation probabilities than equally common non-associated chains.

The count of this clone is one. The clone's antigen remains unknown. Base qualities are not recorded, but no much larger clone differs from it by a single base. In this chain, TRBV30 is recombined with TRBJ2-3; the D gene cannot be resolved reliably. The receptor was derived from a woman aged 40 to 49 in good health and CMV-seronegative. Sequenced: PBMCs. The CDR3 sequence is CAWSGPELTFTDTQYF. The base sequence is TGTGCCTGGAGTGGTCCGGAACTAACTTTCACAGATACGCAGTATTTT.